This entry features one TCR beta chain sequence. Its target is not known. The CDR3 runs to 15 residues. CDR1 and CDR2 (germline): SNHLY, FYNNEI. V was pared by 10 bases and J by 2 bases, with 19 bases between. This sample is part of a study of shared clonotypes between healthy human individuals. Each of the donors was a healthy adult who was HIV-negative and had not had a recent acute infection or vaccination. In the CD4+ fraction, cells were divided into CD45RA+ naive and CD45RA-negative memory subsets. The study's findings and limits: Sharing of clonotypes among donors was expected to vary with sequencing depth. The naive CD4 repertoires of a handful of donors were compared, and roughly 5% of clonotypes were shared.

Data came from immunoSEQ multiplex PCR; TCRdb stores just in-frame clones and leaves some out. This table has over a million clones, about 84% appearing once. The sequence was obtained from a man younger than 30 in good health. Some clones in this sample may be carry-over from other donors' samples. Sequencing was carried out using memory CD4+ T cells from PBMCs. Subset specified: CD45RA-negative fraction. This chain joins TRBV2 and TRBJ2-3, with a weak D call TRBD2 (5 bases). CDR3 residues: CAIGSSSSLTDTQYF. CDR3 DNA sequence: TGTGCCATAGGATCTAGCTCTTCACTCACAGATACGCAGTATTTT. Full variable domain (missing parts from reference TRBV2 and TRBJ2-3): EPEVTQTPSHQVTQMGQEVILRCVPISNHLYFYWYRQILGQKVEFLVSFYNNEISEKSEIFDDQFSVERPDGSNFTLKIRSTKLEDSAMYFCAIGSSSSLTDTQYFGPGTRLTVL.